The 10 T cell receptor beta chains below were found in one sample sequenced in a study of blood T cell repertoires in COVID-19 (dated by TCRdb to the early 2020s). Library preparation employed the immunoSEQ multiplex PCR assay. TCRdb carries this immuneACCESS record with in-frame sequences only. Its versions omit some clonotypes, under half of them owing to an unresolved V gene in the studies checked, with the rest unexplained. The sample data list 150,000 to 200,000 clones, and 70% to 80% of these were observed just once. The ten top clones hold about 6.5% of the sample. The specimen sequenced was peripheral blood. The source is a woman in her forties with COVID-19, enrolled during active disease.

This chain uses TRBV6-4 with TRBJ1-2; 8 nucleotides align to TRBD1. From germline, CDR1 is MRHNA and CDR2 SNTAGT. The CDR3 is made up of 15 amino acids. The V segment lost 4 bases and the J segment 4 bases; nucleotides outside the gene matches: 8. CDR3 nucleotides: TGTGCCAGCAGTGCCAACTCGGACAGGGCCTATGGCTACACCTTC. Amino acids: CASSANSDRAYGYTF.

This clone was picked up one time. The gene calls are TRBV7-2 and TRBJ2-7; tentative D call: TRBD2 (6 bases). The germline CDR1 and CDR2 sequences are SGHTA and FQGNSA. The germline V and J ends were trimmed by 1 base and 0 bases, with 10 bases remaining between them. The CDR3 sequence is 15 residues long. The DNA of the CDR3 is TGTGCCAGCAGCTTAGGCCGGGGGATCTCCTACGAGCAGTACTTC. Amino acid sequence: CASSLGRGISYEQYF.

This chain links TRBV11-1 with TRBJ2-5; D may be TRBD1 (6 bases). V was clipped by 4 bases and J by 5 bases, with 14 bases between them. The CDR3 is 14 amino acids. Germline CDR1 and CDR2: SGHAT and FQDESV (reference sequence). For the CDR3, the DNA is TGTGCCAGCAGCTACGACACAGGGATGGAGACCCAGTACTTC. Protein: CASSYDTGMETQYF.

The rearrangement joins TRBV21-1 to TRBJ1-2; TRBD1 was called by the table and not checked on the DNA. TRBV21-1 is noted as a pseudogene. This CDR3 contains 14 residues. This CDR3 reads CASSLGTRDYGYTF. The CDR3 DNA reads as TGTGCCAGCAGCCTCGGGACAAGGGACTATGGCTACACCTTC.

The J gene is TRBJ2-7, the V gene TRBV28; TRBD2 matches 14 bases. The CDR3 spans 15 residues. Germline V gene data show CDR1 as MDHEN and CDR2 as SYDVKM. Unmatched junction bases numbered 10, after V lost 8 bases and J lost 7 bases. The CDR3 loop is CASQRGTSGGLEQYF. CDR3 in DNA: TGTGCCAGCCAACGAGGGACTAGCGGGGGATTGGAGCAGTACTTC. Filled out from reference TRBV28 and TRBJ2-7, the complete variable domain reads DVKVTQSSRYLVKRTGEKVFLECVQDMDHENMFWYRQDPGLGLRLIYFSYDVKMKEKGDIPEGYSVSREKKERFSLILESASTNQTSMYLCASQRGTSGGLEQYFGPGTRLTVT.

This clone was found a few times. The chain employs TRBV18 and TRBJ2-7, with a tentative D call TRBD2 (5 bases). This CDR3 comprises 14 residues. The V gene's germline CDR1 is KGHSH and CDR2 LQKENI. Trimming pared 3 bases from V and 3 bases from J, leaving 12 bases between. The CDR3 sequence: CASSPPGIDYEQYF. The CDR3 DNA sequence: TGTGCCAGCTCACCCCCCGGGATCGACTACGAGCAGTACTTC.

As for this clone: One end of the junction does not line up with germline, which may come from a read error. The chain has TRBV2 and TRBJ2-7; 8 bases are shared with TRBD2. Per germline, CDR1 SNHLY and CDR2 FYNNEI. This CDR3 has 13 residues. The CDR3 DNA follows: TGTGCCAGCAGGGAAGCGGGAGTAAGGGAGCAGTACTTC. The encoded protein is CASREAGVREQYF.

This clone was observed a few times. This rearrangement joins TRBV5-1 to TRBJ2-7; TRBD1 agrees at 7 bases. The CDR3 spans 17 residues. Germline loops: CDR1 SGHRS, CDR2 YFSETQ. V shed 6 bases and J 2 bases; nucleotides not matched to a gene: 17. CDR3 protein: CASNPTRPGTVTYEQYF. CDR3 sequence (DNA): TGCGCCAGCAACCCTACACGTCCCGGGACAGTCACCTACGAGCAGTACTTC. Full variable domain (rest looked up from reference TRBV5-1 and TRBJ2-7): KAGVTQTPRYLIKTRGQQVTLSCSPISGHRSVSWYQQTPGQGLQFLFEYFSETQRNKGNFPGRFSGRQFSNSRSEMNVSTLELGDSALYLCASNPTRPGTVTYEQYFGPGTRLTVT.

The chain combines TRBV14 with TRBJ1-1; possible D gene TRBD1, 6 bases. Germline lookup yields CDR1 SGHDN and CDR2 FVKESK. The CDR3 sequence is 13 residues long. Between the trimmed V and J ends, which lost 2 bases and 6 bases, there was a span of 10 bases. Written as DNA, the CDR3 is TGTGCCAGCAGCCAATTGGGGGCCCCTGAAGCTTTCTTT. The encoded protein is CASSQLGAPEAFF.

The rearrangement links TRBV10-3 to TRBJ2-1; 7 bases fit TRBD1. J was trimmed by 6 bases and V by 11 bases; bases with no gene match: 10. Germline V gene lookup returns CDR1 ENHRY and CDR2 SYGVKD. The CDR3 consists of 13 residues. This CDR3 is CASIDRVFNEQFF. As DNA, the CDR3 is TGTGCCTCGATAGACAGGGTTTTCAATGAGCAGTTCTTC.